The 2 T cell receptor beta chains given below trace back to one sample, sequenced in a study of T cell responses to AZD1222 COVID-19 vaccine. Produced via immunoSEQ multiplex PCR; TCRdb's table is partial and in-frame only. The profile shows approximately 90,000 clones, 80% to 90% of them singletons. This material consisted of peripheral blood, taken on day 0 of AZD1222 vaccination. These receptor sequences come from an adult in good health.

Only a few counts were recorded for this clone. This chain joins TRBV7-8 and TRBJ2-1, with unresolved D. The germline V and J ends were trimmed by 10 bases and 3 bases, with 13 bases remaining between them. This CDR3 is 13 amino acids long. CDR1 is SGHVS, CDR2 FQNEAQ, per germline. CDR3 DNA: TGTGCCACGAAAGACGGAGACTACAATGAGCAGTTCTTC. As protein: CATKDGDYNEQFF.

V is TRBV10-3 and J is TRBJ2-5; D might be TRBD1 (6 bases). The CDR3 has 13 residues. Looked up from germline, CDR1 is ENHRY and CDR2 is SYGVKD. Trimming took 8 bases from V and 2 from J, leaving 12 bases between them. The DNA of the CDR3 is TGTGCCATCGGGAGACAGGAACAAGAGACCCAGTACTTC. As protein: CAIGRQEQETQYF.